This T cell receptor beta chain was captured by sequencing in a study of identical twins. After template switching added a universal primer site, the resulting cDNA carried unique molecular identifiers. TCRdb used MiXCR to reprocess the 5' RACE reads, holding one entry per CDR3 protein. The sample records around 530,000 distinct CDR3 sequences, 13% to 15% being singletons. Study outcomes and limitations: Surplus twin overlap in beta out-of-frame sequences was less pronounced. Out-of-frame alpha sequences shared by twins were enriched for low generation probability. For zero-insertion analyses, partial confounding could come from invariant MAIT and iNKT cells.

In regard to this clonotype: Its antigen is unknown.

CDR3 length equals 13 residues. Deletions cut 3 bases from V and 1 base from J, with 5 bases between. Germline V gene data show CDR1 as WNHNN and CDR2 as SYGVQD (reference sequence). In addition, the sample was reused for a study of yellow fever vaccine responses in identical twins.

The TCR sequence derives from a woman aged 18-30 years in good health. The V and J genes are TRBV10-1 and TRBJ2-3; the D is unclear. The sequencing input was CD4+ T cells sorted from blood. The DNA for the CDR3 is TGCGCCAGCAGTGATCTAGGCACAGATACGCAGTATTTT. Protein product: CASSDLGTDTQYF.